Following are 28 T cell receptor beta chains from one sample sequenced in a study of cytomegalovirus exposure and HLA in healthy donors. The PCR contained 60 Vbeta and 13 Jbeta primers. TCRdb's copy holds only in-frame clones and misses some; the assay was immunoSEQ multiplex PCR. The sample holds 90,000 to 100,000 clones; around 79% are singletons and the top ten take roughly 4.5%. Sequenced: PBMCs. These receptors were collected from a middle-aged woman in good health and CMV-seronegative.

V usage is TRBV4-2 and J usage is TRBJ1-2, with D possibly being TRBD1 (5 bases). This CDR3 region has 17 residues. From germline, CDR1 is LGHNA and CDR2 YNFKEQ. The germline V and J ends were trimmed by 4 bases and 2 bases, with 20 bases remaining between them. The CDR3 DNA follows: TGTGCCAGCAGCCCGGAGTCGGGGGGATCTCGGAACTATGGCTACACCTTC. Translated, it gives CASSPESGGSRNYGYTF.

The rearrangement uses TRBV28 and TRBJ1-1; a possible D gene is TRBD1 (6 bases). V lost 5 bases to trimming and J lost 11 bases, with 12 bases between them. The CDR3 is made up of 11 amino acids. Per the germline V gene, CDR1 is MDHEN and CDR2 is SYDVKM. CDR3 sequence: CASSKQGWAFF. In DNA, the CDR3 is TGTGCCAGCAGTAAACAGGGTTGGGCTTTCTTT.

This sequence joins TRBV5-4 and TRBJ2-7; a possible D gene is TRBD2 (5 bases). The CDR3 runs 14 residues. Per the germline V gene, CDR1 is SGHNT and CDR2 is YYREEE (reference sequence). V shed 0 bases and J shed 0 bases, with 7 bases lying between them. The chain's CDR3 is CASSLEGSSYEQYF. In DNA, the CDR3 is TGTGCCAGCAGCTTGGAAGGGAGCTCCTACGAGCAGTACTTC.

V usage is TRBV6-5 and J usage is TRBJ1-2; 9 bases are a match to TRBD1. With 2 bases clipped from V and 8 bases from J, the junction kept 0 bases outside the gene matches. This CDR3 spans 12 amino acids. Germline V gene data show CDR1 as MNHEY and CDR2 as SVGAGI. The CDR3 region is CASSYTGGGYTF. The CDR3 DNA follows: TGTGCCAGCAGTTACACAGGGGGCGGCTACACCTTC.

This clone has a handful of counts. V and J are TRBV27 and TRBJ2-7; TRBD1 matches 8 bases. The CDR3 is 13 residues long. Germline V lookup: CDR1 MNHEY, CDR2 SMNVEV (reference sequence). After removal of 6 bases from V and 3 bases from J, the junction contained 4 bases not matched to a gene. CDR3 in DNA: TGTGCCAGCAGAGACAGGGGAATCTACGAGCAGTACTTC. This sequence encodes CASRDRGIYEQYF.

V and J are TRBV5-1 and TRBJ1-2, with 8 bases aligning to TRBD1. Trimming took 0 bases from V and 4 from J; bases not matched to a gene: 5. Per germline, CDR1 SGHRS and CDR2 YFSETQ. CDR3 size: 15 residues. The CDR3 bases are TGCGCCAGCAGCTTGGGGACCGGGACAGGCTATGGCTACACCTTC. Amino acids: CASSLGTGTGYGYTF.

The V gene is TRBV19, the J gene TRBJ1-1; tentative D call: TRBD1 (6 bases). The germline gives CDR1 LNHDA, CDR2 SQIVND (reference sequence). Trimming removed 5 bases at V and 6 bases at J, with 19 bases between. This CDR3 has 15 residues. The CDR3 nucleotides are TGTGCCAGTAGTGATTCGGGACACCTAAAGCCTGAAGCTTTCTTT. As protein: CASSDSGHLKPEAFF.

This chain uses TRBV18 with TRBJ2-1; TRBD2 matches at 9 bases. The CDR3 covers 18 residues. V was pared by 3 bases and J by 7 bases, with 16 bases of the junction left unmatched. Germline CDR1 is KGHSH and CDR2 is LQKENI. DNA of the CDR3: TGTGCCAGCTCACCTTACCAACAGGGACTAGCTTCCGGTAATGAGCAGTTCTTC. Translating gives CASSPYQQGLASGNEQFF.

V and J are TRBV13 and TRBJ2-3, with TRBD2 matching over 9 bases. V trimming: 0 bases; J trimming: 6 bases; junction bases outside the gene matches: 1. The CDR3 extends over 14 amino acids. Germline assignment: CDR1 PRHDT and CDR2 FYEKMQ (reference sequence). Here the CDR3 reads CASSLGRGGDTQYF. As DNA, the CDR3 is TGTGCCAGCAGCTTAGGGCGGGGGGGGGATACGCAGTATTTT.

The chain uses TRBV7-2 and TRBJ2-1, with a weak D call TRBD2 (6 bases). The CDR3 extends over 12 amino acids. Per germline, CDR1 SGHTA and CDR2 FQGNSA. Trimming removed 7 bases at V and 6 bases at J, with 10 bases between. The CDR3 spells CASTLSGNEQFF. CDR3 sequence (DNA): TGTGCCAGCACCCTTAGCGGCAATGAGCAGTTCTTC.

J is TRBJ2-7 and V is TRBV6-1; tentative D call: TRBD2 (6 bases). CDR3 length equals 15 residues. V was pared by 2 bases and J by 3 bases, with 14 bases between. CDR1 is MNHNS and CDR2 is SASEGT in the germline V gene. The DNA for the CDR3 is TGTGCCAGCAGTGAATCCATAGCGGACCTCTACGAGCAGTACTTC. It translates to CASSESIADLYEQYF.

The chain uses TRBV4-1 and TRBJ2-1; TRBD1 aligns across 9 bases. The CDR3 has 15 residues. CDR1 and CDR2 (germline): MGHRA, YSYEKL. J was trimmed by 4 bases and V by 3 bases; bases with no gene match: 4. The CDR3 loop is CASSQTGGSYNEQFF. The CDR3 DNA reads as TGCGCCAGCAGCCAGACAGGGGGTTCTTACAATGAGCAGTTCTTC.

The chain links TRBV4-1 to TRBJ1-2; the D gene is possibly TRBD1 (5 bases). This CDR3 contains 15 residues. The V and J ends lost 4 bases and 8 bases respectively, with 20 bases between them. CDR1 MGHRA and CDR2 YSYEKL come from the germline V gene. CDR3 DNA sequence: TGCGCCAGCAGCCTCGGGGGAGGAGGGGCAAAAGGCTACACCTTC. This encodes CASSLGGGGAKGYTF.

The rearrangement uses TRBV19 and TRBJ1-1, with 8 bases identical to TRBD1. With 4 bases clipped from V and 1 base from J, the junction kept 2 bases outside the gene matches. Per the germline V gene, CDR1 is LNHDA and CDR2 is SQIVND (reference sequence). The CDR3 extends over 14 amino acids. CDR3 region: CASSSGQGNTEAFF. The CDR3 nucleotides are TGTGCCAGTAGTAGCGGACAGGGGAACACTGAAGCTTTCTTT.

The rearrangement uses TRBV7-2 and TRBJ2-2; TRBD2 agrees at 7 bases. This CDR3 has 15 amino acids. Per germline, CDR1 SGHTA and CDR2 FQGNSA. With V trimmed by 1 base and J by 7 bases, 6 bases remained unmatched. The chain's CDR3 is CASSLGGGRYGELFF. CDR3 nucleotide sequence: TGTGCCAGCAGCTTAGGCGGGGGTCGATACGGGGAGCTGTTTTTT.

The CDR3 DNA follows: TGTGCCAGCAGTCCGGGGGTCCTAGGACAGCCCCAGCATTTT. It yields the protein CASSPGVLGQPQHF. The V gene is TRBV13, the J gene TRBJ1-5, with a weak D call TRBD1 (5 bases). CDR1 is PRHDT, CDR2 FYEKMQ, per germline (reference sequence). With 6 bases removed from V and 7 bases from J, the gap between germline ends came to 16 bases. The CDR3 covers 14 residues.

V is TRBV9 and J is TRBJ1-5, with TRBD1 matching over 11 bases. Germline V gene sequence: CDR1 SGDLS, CDR2 YYNGEE. CDR3 length: 16 amino acids. Trimming removed 3 bases from V and 5 bases from J; junction bases left unmatched: 7. The CDR3 protein is CASSGGGQGGDQPQHF. For the CDR3, the DNA is TGTGCCAGCAGCGGGGGGGGACAGGGGGGTGATCAGCCCCAGCATTTT.

J is TRBJ1-2 and V is TRBV19; tentative D call: TRBD1 (6 bases). V lost 0 bases to trimming and J lost 6 bases, with 11 bases between them. CDR3 length: 14 amino acids. Germline V gene lookup returns CDR1 LNHDA and CDR2 SQIVND (reference sequence). CDR3 nucleotide sequence: TGTGCCAGTAGTATAGAGCGGACAGTGAATGGCTACACCTTC. Protein: CASSIERTVNGYTF.

A few counts support this clone. This chain connects TRBV7-8 to TRBJ1-6, with D hard to call. From germline, CDR1 is SGHVS and CDR2 FQNEAQ. The CDR3 is made up of 16 amino acids. V gave up 1 base and J gave up 1 base, with 8 bases separating them. The DNA for the CDR3 is TGTGCCAGCAGCTTAGGAGGGAAATCCTATAATTCACCCCTCCACTTT. This codes for CASSLGGKSYNSPLHF. Using reference TRBV7-8 and TRBJ1-6 for the parts outside the CDR3, the full variable domain is GAGVSQSPRYKVAKRGQDVALRCDPISGHVSLFWYQQALGQGPEFLTYFQNEAQLDKSGLPSDRFFAERPEGSVSTLKIQRTQQEDSAVYLCASSLGGKSYNSPLHFGNGTRLTVT.

The rearrangement uses TRBV30 and TRBJ2-1, with TRBD2 identical over 8 bases. Germline V CDR1 and CDR2: GTSNPN, SVGIG (reference sequence). Unmatched junction bases numbered 1, after V lost 2 bases and J lost 4 bases. This CDR3 has 13 residues. CDR3 DNA: TGTGCCTGGAGTAGCGGGGGATACAATGAGCAGTTCTTC. Translated, it gives CAWSSGGYNEQFF. Filled out from reference TRBV30 and TRBJ2-1, the complete variable domain reads SQTIHQWPATLVQPVGSPLSLECTVEGTSNPNLYWYRQAAGRGLQLLFYSVGIGQISSEVPQNLSASRPQDRQFILSSKKLLLSDSGFYLCAWSSGGYNEQFFGPGTRLTVL.

V gene TRBV27 combines with J gene TRBJ2-7, with no clear D. The CDR3 runs 13 residues. V shed 4 bases and J shed 0 bases, with 7 bases lying between them. Per the germline V gene, CDR1 is MNHEY and CDR2 is SMNVEV (reference sequence). CDR3 in DNA: TGTGCCAGCAGTTCCGCAGGCTCCTACGAGCAGTACTTC. It translates to CASSSAGSYEQYF.

V is TRBV6-6 and J is TRBJ1-4; D is unresolved. The germline gives CDR1 MNHNY, CDR2 SVGAGI (reference sequence). Trimming removed 7 bases at V and 7 bases at J, with 22 bases between. The CDR3 has 16 residues. The CDR3 DNA is TGTGCCAGCACCACACCCGGACGGTTCGGGAGTGAAAAACTGTTTTTT. Protein: CASTTPGRFGSEKLFF.

The chain has TRBV5-1 and TRBJ2-1, with D perhaps TRBD2 (6 bases). V shed 0 bases and J shed 4 bases, with 14 bases lying between them. This CDR3 is built from 16 residues. Germline lookup yields CDR1 SGHRS and CDR2 YFSETQ. The CDR3 here is CASSLDISGVYNEQFF. CDR3 DNA sequence: TGCGCCAGCAGCTTGGATATTTCGGGGGTTTACAATGAGCAGTTCTTC.

This CDR3 reads CASSEEPSSPLHF. CDR3 coding DNA: TGTGCCAGCTCTGAGGAGCCTTCTTCACCCCTCCACTTT. The J gene is TRBJ1-6, the V gene TRBV2; no clear D gene. Per germline, CDR1 SNHLY and CDR2 FYNNEI. The CDR3 sequence is 13 residues long. Trimming took off 8 bases at V and 9 bases at J, with 14 bases between the two ends.

J is TRBJ1-1 and V is TRBV6-5; no clear D gene. The CDR3 consists of 14 residues. Trimming left V 5 bases short and J 0 bases short, with 10 bases between. Germline V gene data show CDR1 as MNHEY and CDR2 as SVGAGI. In nucleotides, the CDR3 is TGTGCCAGCAGTCCACAGCAGATGAACACTGAAGCTTTCTTT. Its protein product is CASSPQQMNTEAFF.

The V and J genes are TRBV5-4 and TRBJ2-2; TRBD1 is a possible D gene (6 bases). Germline V CDR1 and CDR2: SGHNT, YYREEE (reference sequence). The CDR3 is made up of 13 amino acids. The ends were cut back, 3 bases at V and 9 bases at J, with 12 bases in the middle. CDR3 loop: CASSSAGVRELFF. DNA of the CDR3: TGTGCCAGCAGCTCAGCAGGGGTCCGGGAGCTGTTTTTT.

CDR3 region: CASSVDKKNIQYF. DNA of the CDR3: TGTGCCAGCAGCGTAGACAAAAAAAACATTCAGTACTTC. V usage is TRBV9 and J usage is TRBJ2-4; D gene ambiguous. Germline V lookup: CDR1 SGDLS, CDR2 YYNGEE. Trimming shortened V by 0 bases and J by 4 bases, and 5 bases separated the two germline ends. CDR3 length: 13 residues.

V is TRBV7-6 and J is TRBJ1-1; TRBD1 might be the D (6 bases). Trimming pared 1 base from V and 3 bases from J, leaving 9 bases between. The CDR3 extends over 14 amino acids. In germline, CDR1 is SGHVS, CDR2 FNYEAQ. For the CDR3, the DNA is TGTGCCAGCAGCTTAGAAGGGGGTGACACTGAAGCTTTCTTT. The encoded protein is CASSLEGGDTEAFF. Looking up the rest from reference TRBV7-6 and TRBJ1-1 gives the full variable domain: GAGVSQSPRYKVTKRGQDVALRCDPISGHVSLYWYRQALGQGPEFLTYFNYEAQQDKSGLPNDRFSAERPEGSISTLTIQRTEQRDSAMYRCASSLEGGDTEAFFGQGTRLTVV.